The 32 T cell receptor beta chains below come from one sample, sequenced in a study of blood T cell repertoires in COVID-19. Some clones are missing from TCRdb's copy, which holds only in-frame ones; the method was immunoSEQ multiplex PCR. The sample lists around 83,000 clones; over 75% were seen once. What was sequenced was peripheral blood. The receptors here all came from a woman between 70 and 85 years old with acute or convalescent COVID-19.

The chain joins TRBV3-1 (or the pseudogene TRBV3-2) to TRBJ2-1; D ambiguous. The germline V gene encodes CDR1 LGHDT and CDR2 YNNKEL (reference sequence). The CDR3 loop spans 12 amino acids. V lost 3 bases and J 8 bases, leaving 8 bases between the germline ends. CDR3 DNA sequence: TGTGCCAGCAGCCAGCGAGCCGATGAGCAGTTCTTC. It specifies CASSQRADEQFF.

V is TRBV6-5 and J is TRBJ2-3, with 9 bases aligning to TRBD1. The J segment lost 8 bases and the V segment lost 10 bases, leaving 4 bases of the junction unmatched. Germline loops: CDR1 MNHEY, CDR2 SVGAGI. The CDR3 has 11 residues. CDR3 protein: CATGQGITQYF. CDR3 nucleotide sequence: TGTGCCACCGGACAGGGGATTACGCAGTATTTT.

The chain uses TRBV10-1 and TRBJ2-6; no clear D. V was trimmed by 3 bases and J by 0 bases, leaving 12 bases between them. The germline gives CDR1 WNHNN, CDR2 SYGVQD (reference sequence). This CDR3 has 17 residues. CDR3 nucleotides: TGCGCCAGCAGTGATGGGCAGTCGAGCTCTGGGGCCAACGTCCTGACTTTC. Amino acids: CASSDGQSSSGANVLTF.

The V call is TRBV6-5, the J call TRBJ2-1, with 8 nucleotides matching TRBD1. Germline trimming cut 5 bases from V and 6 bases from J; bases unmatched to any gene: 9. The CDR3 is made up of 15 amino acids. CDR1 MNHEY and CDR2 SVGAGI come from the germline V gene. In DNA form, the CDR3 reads TGTGCCAGCAGTAGACGGACAGGGTCCCGCAATGAGCAGTTCTTC. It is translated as CASSRRTGSRNEQFF.

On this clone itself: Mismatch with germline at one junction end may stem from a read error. Written as DNA, the CDR3 is TGTGCCAGTAGTATAGGGCTAGCGGGGGATCAGCTCTTC. It codes for CASSIGLAGDQLF. This chain connects TRBV19 to TRBJ2-1, with TRBD2 identical over 10 bases. CDR1 is LNHDA, CDR2 SQIVND, per germline (reference sequence). The CDR3 length is 13 residues.

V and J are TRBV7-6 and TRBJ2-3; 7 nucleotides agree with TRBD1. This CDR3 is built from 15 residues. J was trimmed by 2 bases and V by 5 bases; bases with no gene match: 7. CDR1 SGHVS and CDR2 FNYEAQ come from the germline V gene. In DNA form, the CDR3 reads TGTGCCAGCAGCGCCGTCACAGGGGTCACAGATACGCAGTATTTT. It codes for CASSAVTGVTDTQYF. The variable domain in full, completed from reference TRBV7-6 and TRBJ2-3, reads GAGVSQSPRYKVTKRGQDVALRCDPISGHVSLYWYRQALGQGPEFLTYFNYEAQQDKSGLPNDRFSAERPEGSISTLTIQRTEQRDSAMYRCASSAVTGVTDTQYFGPGTRLTVL.

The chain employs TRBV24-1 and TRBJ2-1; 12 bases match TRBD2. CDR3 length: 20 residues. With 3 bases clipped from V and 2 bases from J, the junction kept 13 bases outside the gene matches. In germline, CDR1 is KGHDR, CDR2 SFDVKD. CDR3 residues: CATSDPTSGSLGGAYNEQFF. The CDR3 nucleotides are TGTGCCACCAGTGATCCGACTAGCGGGAGTTTGGGGGGAGCCTACAATGAGCAGTTCTTC.

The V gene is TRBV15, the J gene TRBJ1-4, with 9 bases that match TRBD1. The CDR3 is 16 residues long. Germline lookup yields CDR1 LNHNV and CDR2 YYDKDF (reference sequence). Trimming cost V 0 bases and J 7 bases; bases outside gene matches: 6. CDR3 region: CATSRELGQGSEKLFF. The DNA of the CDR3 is TGTGCCACCAGCAGAGAGTTAGGACAGGGGAGTGAAAAACTGTTTTTT.

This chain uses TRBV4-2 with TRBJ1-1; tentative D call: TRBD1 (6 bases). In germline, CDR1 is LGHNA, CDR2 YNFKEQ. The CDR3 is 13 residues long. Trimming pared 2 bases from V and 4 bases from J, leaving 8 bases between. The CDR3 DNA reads TGTGCCAGCAGCCAATCAGGGGCCACTGAAGCTTTCTTT. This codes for CASSQSGATEAFF.

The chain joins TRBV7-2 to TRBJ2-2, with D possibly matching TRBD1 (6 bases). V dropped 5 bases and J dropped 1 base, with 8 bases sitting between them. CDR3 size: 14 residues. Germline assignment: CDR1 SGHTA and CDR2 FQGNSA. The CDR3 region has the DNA TGTGCCAGCAGCCCACAGGGGAACACCGGGGAGCTGTTTTTT. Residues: CASSPQGNTGELFF.

The chain's CDR3 is CASSYSGGALNEQFF. DNA for the CDR3: TGTGCCAGCAGTTACAGCGGGGGGGCTTTGAATGAGCAGTTCTTC. The V call is TRBV6-2 or TRBV6-3, the J call TRBJ2-1; 10 bases agree with TRBD2. CDR3 size: 15 residues. Germline CDR1 reads MNHEY; CDR2 reads SVGEGT. Losses at the gene ends were 2 bases for V and 7 bases for J; bases not matched to a gene: 5.

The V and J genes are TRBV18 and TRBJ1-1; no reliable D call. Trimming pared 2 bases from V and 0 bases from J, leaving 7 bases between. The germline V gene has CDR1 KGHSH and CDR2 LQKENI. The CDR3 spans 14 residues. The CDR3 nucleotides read TGTGCCAGCTCACCAAAGAGCATGAACACTGAAGCTTTCTTT. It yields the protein CASSPKSMNTEAFF.

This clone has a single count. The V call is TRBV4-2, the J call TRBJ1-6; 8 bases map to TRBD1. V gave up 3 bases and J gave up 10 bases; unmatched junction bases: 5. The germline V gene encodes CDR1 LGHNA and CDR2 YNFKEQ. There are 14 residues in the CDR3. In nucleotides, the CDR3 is TGTGCCAGCAGCCATCTGACAGGGGAATCACCCCTCCACTTT. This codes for CASSHLTGESPLHF.

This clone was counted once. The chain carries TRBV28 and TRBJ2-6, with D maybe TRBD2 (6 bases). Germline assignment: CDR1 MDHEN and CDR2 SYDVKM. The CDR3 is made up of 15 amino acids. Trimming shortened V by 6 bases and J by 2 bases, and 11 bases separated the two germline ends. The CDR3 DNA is TGTGCCAGCAGGGTCGGAGGGACTGGGGCCAACGTCCTGACTTTC. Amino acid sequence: CASRVGGTGANVLTF.

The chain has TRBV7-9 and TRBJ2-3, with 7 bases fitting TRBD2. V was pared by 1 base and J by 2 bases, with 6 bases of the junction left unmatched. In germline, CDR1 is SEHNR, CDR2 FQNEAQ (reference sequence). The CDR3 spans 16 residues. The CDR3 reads CASSLDEGRATDTQYF. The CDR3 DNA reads TGTGCCAGCAGCTTAGATGAGGGGAGGGCCACAGATACGCAGTATTTT.

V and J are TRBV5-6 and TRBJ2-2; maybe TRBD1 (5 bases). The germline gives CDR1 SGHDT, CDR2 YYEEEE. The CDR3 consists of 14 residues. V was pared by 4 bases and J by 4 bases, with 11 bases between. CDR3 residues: CASSQGRVTGELFF. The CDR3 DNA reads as TGTGCCAGCAGCCAGGGAAGGGTCACCGGGGAGCTGTTTTTT.

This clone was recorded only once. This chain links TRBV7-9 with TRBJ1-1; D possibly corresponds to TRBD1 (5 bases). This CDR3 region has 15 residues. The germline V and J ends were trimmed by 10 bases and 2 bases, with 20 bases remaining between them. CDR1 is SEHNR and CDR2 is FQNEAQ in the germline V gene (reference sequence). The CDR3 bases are TGTGCCACCTCAATCCCGGGGGACCTTAACACTGAAGCTTTCTTT. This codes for CATSIPGDLNTEAFF.

For the CDR3, the DNA is TGTGCCAGCAGCTCTTTGGGGCTTATGAGCTACACCTTC. This encodes CASSSLGLMSYTF. The V call is TRBV12-3 or TRBV12-4, the J call TRBJ1-2; D is possibly TRBD1 (5 bases). V dropped 6 bases and J dropped 9 bases, with 17 bases sitting between them. CDR3 length: 13 residues.

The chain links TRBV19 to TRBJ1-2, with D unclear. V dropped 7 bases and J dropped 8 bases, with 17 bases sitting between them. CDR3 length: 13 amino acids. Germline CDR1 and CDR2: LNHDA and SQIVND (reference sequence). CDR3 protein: CASKASQLRGYTF. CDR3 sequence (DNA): TGTGCCAGTAAGGCGTCACAGTTGAGAGGCTACACCTTC.

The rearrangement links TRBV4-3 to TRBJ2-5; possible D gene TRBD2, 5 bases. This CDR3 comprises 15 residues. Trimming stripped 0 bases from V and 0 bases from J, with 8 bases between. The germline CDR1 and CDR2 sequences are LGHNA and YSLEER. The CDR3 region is CASSQEREHQETQYF. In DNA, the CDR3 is TGCGCCAGCAGCCAAGAACGGGAACACCAAGAGACCCAGTACTTC.

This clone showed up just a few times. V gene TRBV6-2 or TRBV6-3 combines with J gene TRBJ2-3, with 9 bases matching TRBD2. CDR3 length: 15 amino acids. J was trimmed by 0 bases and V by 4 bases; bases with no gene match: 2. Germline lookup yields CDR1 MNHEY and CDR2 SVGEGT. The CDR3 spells CASSSGLASTDTQYF. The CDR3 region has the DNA TGTGCCAGCAGTTCGGGACTAGCTAGCACAGATACGCAGTATTTT.

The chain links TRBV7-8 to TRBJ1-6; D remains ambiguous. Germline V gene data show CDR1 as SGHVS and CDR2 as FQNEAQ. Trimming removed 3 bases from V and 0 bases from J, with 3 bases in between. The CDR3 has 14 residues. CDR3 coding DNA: TGTGCCAGCAGCTTTCTCTCCTATAATTCACCCCTCCACTTT. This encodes CASSFLSYNSPLHF. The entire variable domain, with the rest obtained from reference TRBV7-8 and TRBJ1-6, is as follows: GAGVSQSPRYKVAKRGQDVALRCDPISGHVSLFWYQQALGQGPEFLTYFQNEAQLDKSGLPSDRFFAERPEGSVSTLKIQRTQQEDSAVYLCASSFLSYNSPLHFGNGTRLTVT.

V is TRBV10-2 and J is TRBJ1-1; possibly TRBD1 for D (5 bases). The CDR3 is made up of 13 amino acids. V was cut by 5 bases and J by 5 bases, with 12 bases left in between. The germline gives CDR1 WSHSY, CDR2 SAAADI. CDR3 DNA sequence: TGCGCCAGCAGTAGGACCGGGGGGACTGAAGCTTTCTTT. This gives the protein CASSRTGGTEAFF.

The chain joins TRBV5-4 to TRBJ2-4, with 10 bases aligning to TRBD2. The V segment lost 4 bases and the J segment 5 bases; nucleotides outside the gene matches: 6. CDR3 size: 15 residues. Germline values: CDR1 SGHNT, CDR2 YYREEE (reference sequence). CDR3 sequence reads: CASSPWTSGQNIQYF. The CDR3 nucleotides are TGTGCCAGCAGCCCCTGGACTAGCGGCCAAAACATTCAGTACTTC.

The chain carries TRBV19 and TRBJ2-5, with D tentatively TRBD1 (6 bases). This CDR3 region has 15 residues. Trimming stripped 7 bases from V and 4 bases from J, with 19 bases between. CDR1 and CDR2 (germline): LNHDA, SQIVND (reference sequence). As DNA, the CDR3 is TGTGCCAGTATCCAGACAGGTTCGTCCGGAGAGACCCAGTACTTC. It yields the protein CASIQTGSSGETQYF.

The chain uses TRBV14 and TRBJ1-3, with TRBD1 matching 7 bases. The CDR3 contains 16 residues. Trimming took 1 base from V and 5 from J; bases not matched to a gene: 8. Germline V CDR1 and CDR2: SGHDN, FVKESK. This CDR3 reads CASSQVAGQNRNTIYF. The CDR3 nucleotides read TGTGCCAGCAGCCAAGTGGCGGGACAGAACCGAAACACCATATATTTT.

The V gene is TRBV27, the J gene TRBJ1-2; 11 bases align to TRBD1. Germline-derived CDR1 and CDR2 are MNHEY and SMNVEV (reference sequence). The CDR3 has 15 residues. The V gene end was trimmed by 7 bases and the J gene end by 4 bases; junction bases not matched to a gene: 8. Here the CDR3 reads CASKSDRGLGYGYTF. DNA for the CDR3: TGTGCCAGCAAGTCGGACAGGGGGCTAGGCTATGGCTACACCTTC.

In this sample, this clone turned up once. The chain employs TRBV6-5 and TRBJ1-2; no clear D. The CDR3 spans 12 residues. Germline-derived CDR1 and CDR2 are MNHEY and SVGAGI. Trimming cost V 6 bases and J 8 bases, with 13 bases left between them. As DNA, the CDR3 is TGTGCCAGCAGCCGGGGTCTGGGCGGCTACACCTTC. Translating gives CASSRGLGGYTF.

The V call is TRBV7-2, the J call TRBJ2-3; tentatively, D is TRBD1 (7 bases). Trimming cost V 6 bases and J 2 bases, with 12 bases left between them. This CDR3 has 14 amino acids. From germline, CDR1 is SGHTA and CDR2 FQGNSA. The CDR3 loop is CASSAGQYTDTQYF. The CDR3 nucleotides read TGTGCCAGCAGTGCGGGACAGTACACAGATACGCAGTATTTT. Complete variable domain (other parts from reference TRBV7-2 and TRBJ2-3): GAGVSQSPSNKVTEKGKDVELRCDPISGHTALYWYRQSLGQGLEFLIYFQGNSAPDKSGLPSDRFSAERTGGSVSTLTIQRTQQEDSAVYLCASSAGQYTDTQYFGPGTRLTVL.

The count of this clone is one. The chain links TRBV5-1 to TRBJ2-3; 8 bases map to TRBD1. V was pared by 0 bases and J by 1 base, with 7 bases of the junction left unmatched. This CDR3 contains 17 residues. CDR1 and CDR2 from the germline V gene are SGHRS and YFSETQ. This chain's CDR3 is CASSLVGTGSGTDTQYF. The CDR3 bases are TGCGCCAGCAGCTTGGTCGGGACAGGCTCGGGCACAGATACGCAGTATTTT.

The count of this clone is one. The CDR3 is CASSFPDWVDSYGYTF. CDR3 DNA: TGTGCCAGCAGCTTCCCTGACTGGGTAGATAGCTATGGCTACACCTTC. The chain combines TRBV7-2 with TRBJ1-2; D is ambiguous. The germline V and J ends were trimmed by 3 bases and 4 bases, with 18 bases remaining between them. Per germline, CDR1 SGHTA and CDR2 FQGNSA. The CDR3 runs 16 residues.

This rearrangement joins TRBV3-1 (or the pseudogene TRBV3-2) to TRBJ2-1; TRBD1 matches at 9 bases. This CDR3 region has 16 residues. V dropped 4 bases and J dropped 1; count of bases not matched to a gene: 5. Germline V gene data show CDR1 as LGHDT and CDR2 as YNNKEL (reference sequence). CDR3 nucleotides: TGTGCCAGCAGCCGAGGGACAGGGCCTTCCTACAATGAGCAGTTCTTC. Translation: CASSRGTGPSYNEQFF.